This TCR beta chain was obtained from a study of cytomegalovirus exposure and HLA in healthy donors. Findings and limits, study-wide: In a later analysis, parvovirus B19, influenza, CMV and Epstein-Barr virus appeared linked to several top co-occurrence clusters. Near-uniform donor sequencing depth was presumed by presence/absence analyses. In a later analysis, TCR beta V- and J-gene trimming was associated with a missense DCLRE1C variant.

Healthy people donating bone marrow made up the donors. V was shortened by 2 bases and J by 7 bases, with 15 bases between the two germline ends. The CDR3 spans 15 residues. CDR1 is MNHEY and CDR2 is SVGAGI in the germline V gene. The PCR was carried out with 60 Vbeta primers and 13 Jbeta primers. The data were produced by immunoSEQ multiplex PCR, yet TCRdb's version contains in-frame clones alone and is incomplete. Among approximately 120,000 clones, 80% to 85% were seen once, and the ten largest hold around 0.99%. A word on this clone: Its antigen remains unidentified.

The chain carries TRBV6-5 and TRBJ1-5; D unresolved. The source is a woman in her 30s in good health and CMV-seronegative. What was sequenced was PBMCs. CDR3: CASSYGSGPGQPQHF. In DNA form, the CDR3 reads TGTGCCAGCAGTTACGGGAGTGGACCGGGGCAGCCCCAGCATTTT.